Presented here are 29 T cell receptor beta chains from one specimen sequenced in a study of cytomegalovirus exposure and HLA in healthy donors (TCRdb year 2017). Preparation of the library involved the immunoSEQ multiplex PCR assay. For the multiplex PCR, a mixture combining 60 forward primers for TCR Vbeta segments and 13 reverse primers for TCR Jbeta segments was used. TCRdb retrieved this table from immuneACCESS and kept in-frame rearrangements only. Not all clones are present; in checked studies, unresolved V genes account for under half, and no reason is known for the remainder. The sample contains over 80,000 clones, roughly 71% of them found a single time. About 16% of the sample belongs to the ten largest clones. The sample was PBMCs. The receptors derive from a woman between 18 and 29 years old in good health and CMV-seropositive.

The gene calls are TRBV28 and TRBJ2-2; D perhaps matches TRBD2 (5 bases). The germline V and J ends were trimmed by 8 bases and 4 bases, with 14 bases remaining between them. The CDR3 totals 14 residues. The germline CDR1 and CDR2 sequences are MDHEN and SYDVKM. CDR3: CASGLDRGTGELFF. CDR3 in DNA: TGTGCCAGCGGACTGGACCGGGGCACCGGGGAGCTGTTTTTT.

J is TRBJ1-1 and V is TRBV9, with D maybe TRBD1 (5 bases). Germline CDR1 reads SGDLS; CDR2 reads YYNGEE. Trimming removed 6 bases from V and 1 base from J, with 16 bases in between. This CDR3 comprises 15 residues. CDR3 sequence reads: CASNPGGEGNTEAFF. The CDR3 region has the DNA TGTGCCAGCAACCCGGGAGGGGAGGGGAACACTGAAGCTTTCTTT.

J is TRBJ2-3 and V is TRBV28; 10 nucleotides align to TRBD2. This CDR3 contains 14 residues. V was pared by 5 bases and J by 5 bases, with 4 bases of the junction left unmatched. Germline loops: CDR1 MDHEN, CDR2 SYDVKM. Here the CDR3 DNA reads TGTGCCAGCAGTACCAGCGGGAGGGGAGATACGCAGTATTTT. Its translation: CASSTSGRGDTQYF.

This clone has a handful of counts. This chain connects TRBV4-1 to TRBJ2-7, with no clear D. The V and J ends lost 0 bases and 1 base respectively, with 10 bases between them. This CDR3 spans 15 amino acids. Germline assignment: CDR1 MGHRA and CDR2 YSYEKL. The CDR3 loop reads CASSQERKESYEQYF. CDR3 coding DNA: TGCGCCAGCAGCCAAGAGCGAAAGGAGTCCTACGAGCAGTACTTC.

This chain joins TRBV19 and TRBJ1-1, with TRBD1 as a possible D gene (6 bases). From germline, CDR1 is LNHDA and CDR2 SQIVND (reference sequence). This CDR3 region has 14 residues. Trimming took 7 bases from V and 5 from J, leaving 17 bases between them. Here the CDR3 reads CASTLGGPGTEAFF. CDR3 coding DNA: TGTGCCAGTACCTTGGGGGGGCCGGGGACTGAAGCTTTCTTT.

The rearrangement joins TRBV11-2 to TRBJ2-1, with 10 bases fitting TRBD2. The V gene's germline CDR1 is SGHAT and CDR2 FQNNGV. CDR3 size: 13 residues. The J segment lost 11 bases and the V segment lost 0 bases, leaving 1 base of the junction unmatched. The CDR3 loop is CASSLELAGKQFF. In DNA form, the CDR3 reads TGTGCCAGCAGCTTAGAACTAGCGGGAAAGCAGTTCTTC.

This chain joins TRBV9 and TRBJ2-5; perhaps TRBD2 as D (6 bases). This CDR3 region has 15 residues. From germline, CDR1 is SGDLS and CDR2 YYNGEE. V shed 2 bases and J shed 4 bases, with 15 bases lying between them. CDR3: CASSVGAGRGETQYF. CDR3 DNA sequence: TGTGCCAGCAGCGTCGGGGCGGGAAGAGGAGAGACCCAGTACTTC.

This clone was detected only once. The chain links TRBV15 to TRBJ2-5; 7 nucleotides line up with TRBD2. V lost 1 base, J lost 7 bases, and 3 bases stayed unmatched. Germline-derived CDR1 and CDR2 are LNHNV and YYDKDF (reference sequence). This CDR3 is built from 13 residues. The CDR3 reads CATSRAGGGTQYF. Here the CDR3 DNA reads TGTGCCACCAGCAGAGCTGGCGGGGGGACCCAGTACTTC.

The chain has TRBV15 and TRBJ2-7; TRBD2 agrees at 9 bases. The ends lost 1 base at V and 6 bases at J; junction bases unmatched: 7. The CDR3 has 15 amino acids. The germline V gene has CDR1 LNHNV and CDR2 YYDKDF (reference sequence). The CDR3 protein is CATSRAASGAVEQYF. CDR3 bases: TGTGCCACCAGCAGAGCGGCTAGCGGGGCTGTCGAGCAGTACTTC.

The CDR3 spells CASSYTQGGTGELFF. The CDR3 DNA reads as TGTGCCAGCAGCTACACGCAGGGTGGCACCGGGGAGCTGTTTTTT. The chain carries TRBV9 and TRBJ2-2, with a tentative D call TRBD1 (5 bases). V lost 4 bases and J 4 bases, leaving 14 bases between the germline ends. This CDR3 region has 15 residues. Germline V CDR1 and CDR2: SGDLS, YYNGEE.

Sample share makes this clone medium-sized (0.01 to 0.1%). The V call is TRBV4-3, the J call TRBJ2-3; tentatively, D is TRBD2 (5 bases). Germline V gives CDR1 LGHNA, CDR2 YSLEER. V was clipped by 0 bases and J by 5 bases, with 12 bases between them. The CDR3 has 15 amino acids. Written as DNA, the CDR3 is TGCGCCAGCAGCCAAGATCATATCGCGGGAGATACGCAGTATTTT. This codes for CASSQDHIAGDTQYF.

The J gene is TRBJ1-5, the V gene TRBV7-9; D not resolved. CDR3 length: 16 amino acids. V was pared by 5 bases and J by 1 base, with 15 bases between. Germline V gives CDR1 SEHNR, CDR2 FQNEAQ (reference sequence). CDR3 sequence (DNA): TGTGCCAGCAGCCCGGCCCGAGCGGAAAGCAATCAGCCCCAGCATTTT. It is translated as CASSPARAESNQPQHF.

This clone came up a few times. This chain uses TRBV7-9 with TRBJ1-4; unclear D gene. The germline V gene encodes CDR1 SEHNR and CDR2 FQNEAQ (reference sequence). This CDR3 has 14 amino acids. V gave up 5 bases and J gave up 7 bases, with 14 bases separating them. CDR3 loop: CASSPRRLAEKLFF. CDR3 coding DNA: TGTGCCAGCAGCCCTCGGCGCTTAGCTGAAAAACTGTTTTTT.

This clone has more than one count but fewer than ten. The chain joins TRBV30 to TRBJ1-2; 7 bases align to TRBD1. Germline CDR1 reads GTSNPN; CDR2 reads SVGIG (reference sequence). J was trimmed by 8 bases and V by 0 bases; bases with no gene match: 0. The CDR3 contains 11 residues. CDR3 in amino acids: CAWSVGGGYTF. Here the CDR3 DNA reads TGTGCCTGGAGTGTAGGGGGCGGCTACACCTTC.

J is TRBJ2-5 and V is TRBV28, with 9 nucleotides matching TRBD1. The J call may be wrong; the DNA end is better matched by TRBJ2-7. The V gene's germline CDR1 is MDHEN and CDR2 SYDVKM. This CDR3 spans 13 amino acids. The CDR3, as DNA: TGTGCCAGCAGTCCGACAGGGGGACGCGAGCAGTACTTC. Translation gives CASSPTGGREQYF.

This clone was found once. The rearrangement links TRBV6-5 to TRBJ2-2; maybe TRBD2 (6 bases). The CDR3 has 15 amino acids. The ends were cut back, 2 bases at V and 3 bases at J, with 10 bases in the middle. Per the germline V gene, CDR1 is MNHEY and CDR2 is SVGAGI. Written as DNA, the CDR3 is TGTGCCAGCAGTTACGGGGACTTGCACACCGGGGAGCTGTTTTTT. It codes for CASSYGDLHTGELFF.

The chain employs TRBV12-5 and TRBJ2-3; maybe TRBD2 (6 bases). The CDR3 consists of 17 residues. V lost 2 bases and J 2 bases, leaving 17 bases between the germline ends. Germline-derived CDR1 and CDR2 are LGHNT and FRNRAP. In DNA, the CDR3 is TGTGCTAGTGGTTTGCAGCATGCTAGCGAGAACACAGATACGCAGTATTTT. Translating gives CASGLQHASENTDTQYF.

V and J are TRBV28 and TRBJ2-1, with 11 nucleotides matching TRBD1. V lost 4 bases and J lost 6; bases outside the gene matches: 8. The CDR3 runs to 16 residues. CDR1 and CDR2 from the germline V gene are MDHEN and SYDVKM. CDR3 nucleotide sequence: TGTGCCAGCAGTTCGCTCGGGACAGGGGGGGGCAATGAGCAGTTCTTC. As protein: CASSSLGTGGGNEQFF.

This clone ranks as medium-sized (0.01 to 0.1%). J is TRBJ1-4 and V is TRBV27, with 7 bases matching TRBD1. The germline V gene has CDR1 MNHEY and CDR2 SMNVEV (reference sequence). The trim removed 3 bases at V and 4 bases at J, leaving 2 bases unmatched. The CDR3 loop spans 14 amino acids. The chain's CDR3 is CASSLDRINEKLFF. The CDR3 coding sequence is TGTGCCAGCAGTTTGGACAGGATTAATGAAAAACTGTTTTTT.

This rearrangement joins TRBV2 to TRBJ2-5; 7 bases are a match to TRBD1. Germline CDR1 is SNHLY and CDR2 is FYNNEI. The CDR3 is 15 residues long. The junction had 12 bases not matched to a gene; V was cut back by 6 bases and J by 5 bases. CDR3 region: CASSLQQGLGETQYF. As DNA, the CDR3 is TGTGCCAGCAGCCTACAACAGGGGTTGGGGGAGACCCAGTACTTC. Based on the CDR3 plus reference TRBV2 and TRBJ2-5, the full variable domain is EPEVTQTPSHQVTQMGQEVILRCVPISNHLYFYWYRQILGQKVEFLVSFYNNEISEKSEIFDDQFSVERPDGSNFTLKIRSTKLEDSAMYFCASSLQQGLGETQYFGPGTRLLVL.

CDR3 protein: CASREGGGELFF. CDR3 coding DNA: TGTGCCAGCAGAGAGGGCGGCGGGGAGCTGTTTTTT. The chain couples TRBV7-8 to TRBJ2-2, with TRBD2 as a possible D gene (5 bases). Germline lookup yields CDR1 SGHVS and CDR2 FQNEAQ. This CDR3 is 12 amino acids long. Between the trimmed V and J ends, which lost 6 bases and 7 bases, there was a span of 9 bases.

This clone was detected only a few times. The chain has TRBV20-1 and TRBJ1-1; D is unclear. V was clipped by 3 bases and J by 4 bases, with 6 bases between them. Germline V gene sequence: CDR1 DFQATT, CDR2 SNEGSKA (reference sequence). The CDR3 is 11 amino acids. The CDR3 region is CSASPSTEAFF. The CDR3 bases are TGCAGTGCTAGCCCCTCCACTGAAGCTTTCTTT.

The chain combines TRBV6-1 with TRBJ1-2, with a weak D call TRBD1 (5 bases). V was cut by 2 bases and J by 5 bases, with 15 bases left in between. The germline gives CDR1 MNHNS, CDR2 SASEGT. The CDR3 contains 15 residues. Here the CDR3 reads CASSEFHGQGYGYTF. The CDR3 DNA reads as TGTGCCAGCAGTGAATTCCACGGCCAGGGATATGGCTACACCTTC.

The chain joins TRBV15 to TRBJ1-3; the match to TRBD1 covers 8 bases. This CDR3 comprises 16 residues. Germline trimming cut 5 bases from V and 3 bases from J; bases unmatched to any gene: 9. The germline gives CDR1 LNHNV, CDR2 YYDKDF (reference sequence). DNA for the CDR3: TGTGCCACCAGCCGGGATCAGGGGGCATATGGAAACACCATATATTTT. It is translated as CATSRDQGAYGNTIYF.

This chain uses TRBV19 with TRBJ1-5; D gene uncertain. The CDR3 consists of 15 residues. V was cut by 4 bases and J by 4 bases, with 14 bases left in between. Germline V gene sequence: CDR1 LNHDA, CDR2 SQIVND (reference sequence). CDR3 region: CASSTYEGVNQPQHF. In DNA, the CDR3 is TGTGCCAGTAGTACGTACGAGGGCGTGAATCAGCCCCAGCATTTT.

This sequence joins TRBV7-2 and TRBJ2-7, with D possibly being TRBD1 (5 bases). Trimming shortened V by 5 bases and J by 0 bases, and 14 bases separated the two germline ends. Germline V gene data show CDR1 as SGHTA and CDR2 as FQGNSA. This CDR3 contains 15 residues. The CDR3 protein is CASSPRQRNSYEQYF. The CDR3 DNA reads as TGTGCCAGCAGCCCGCGACAGCGAAACTCCTACGAGCAGTACTTC. Full variable domain (missing parts from reference TRBV7-2 and TRBJ2-7): GAGVSQSPSNKVTEKGKDVELRCDPISGHTALYWYRQSLGQGLEFLIYFQGNSAPDKSGLPSDRFSAERTGGSVSTLTIQRTQQEDSAVYLCASSPRQRNSYEQYFGPGTRLTVT.

The genes are TRBV28 and TRBJ2-3, with D unresolved. Trimming removed 3 bases from V and 3 bases from J, with 10 bases in between. Germline CDR1 and CDR2: MDHEN and SYDVKM. The CDR3 runs 14 residues. The CDR3 reads CASSLPAGTDTQYF. The CDR3 nucleotides are TGTGCCAGCAGTTTGCCGGCCGGGACAGATACGCAGTATTTT.

The sample holds one count of this clone. The chain recombines TRBV7-2 with TRBJ2-5; D is possibly TRBD1 (6 bases). Looked up from germline, CDR1 is SGHTA and CDR2 is FQGNSA. CDR3 length: 16 residues. The V and J ends lost 2 bases and 0 bases respectively, with 13 bases between them. CDR3 DNA sequence: TGTGCCAGCAGCTTACAGGGGAGAAGATACCAAGAGACCCAGTACTTC. Translation gives CASSLQGRRYQETQYF.

The sample holds one count of this clone. The V call is TRBV18, the J call TRBJ1-5; D is perhaps TRBD1 (6 bases). V lost 5 bases to trimming and J lost 6 bases, with 11 bases between them. Germline V gene lookup returns CDR1 KGHSH and CDR2 LQKENI. CDR3 length: 13 residues. The CDR3 nucleotides read TGTGCCAGCTCAGGGGGCTTGAGTCAGCCCCAGCATTTT. Residues: CASSGGLSQPQHF.